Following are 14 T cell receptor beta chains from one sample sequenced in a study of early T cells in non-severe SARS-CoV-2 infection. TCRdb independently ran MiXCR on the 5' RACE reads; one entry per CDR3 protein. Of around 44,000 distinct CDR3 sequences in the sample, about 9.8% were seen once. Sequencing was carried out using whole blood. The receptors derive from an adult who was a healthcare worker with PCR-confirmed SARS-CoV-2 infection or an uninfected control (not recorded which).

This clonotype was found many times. In DNA, the CDR3 is TGTGCCAGCAGCCCCTTCAGGACAGCGAACACTGAAGCTTTCTTT. It yields the protein CASSPFRTANTEAFF. This chain uses TRBV3-1 with TRBJ1-1; tentative D call: TRBD1 (6 bases). V was pared by 4 bases and J by 1 base, with 13 bases between. From germline, CDR1 is LGHDT and CDR2 YNNKEL (reference sequence). This CDR3 spans 15 amino acids.

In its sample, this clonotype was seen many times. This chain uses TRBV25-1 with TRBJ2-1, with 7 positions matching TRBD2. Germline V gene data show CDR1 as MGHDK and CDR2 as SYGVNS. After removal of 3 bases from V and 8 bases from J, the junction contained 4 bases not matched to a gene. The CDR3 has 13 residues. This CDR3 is CASSERGFDEQFF. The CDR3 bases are TGTGCCAGCAGTGAGCGGGGGTTCGATGAGCAGTTCTTC.

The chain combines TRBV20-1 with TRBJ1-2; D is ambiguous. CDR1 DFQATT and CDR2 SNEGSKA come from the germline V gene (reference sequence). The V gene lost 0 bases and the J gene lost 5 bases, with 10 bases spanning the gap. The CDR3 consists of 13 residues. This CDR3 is CSARDRTSYGYTF. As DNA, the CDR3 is TGCAGTGCTAGAGATCGGACCTCTTATGGCTACACCTTC.

The CDR3 sequence is CSVLQNTGELFF. CDR3 coding DNA: TGCAGCGTTTTACAGAACACCGGGGAGCTGTTTTTT. The chain is built from TRBV29-1 and TRBJ2-2; D gene unclear. Looked up from germline, CDR1 is SQVTM and CDR2 is ANQGSEA. Trimming pared 5 bases from V and 1 base from J, leaving 5 bases between. This CDR3 spans 12 amino acids.

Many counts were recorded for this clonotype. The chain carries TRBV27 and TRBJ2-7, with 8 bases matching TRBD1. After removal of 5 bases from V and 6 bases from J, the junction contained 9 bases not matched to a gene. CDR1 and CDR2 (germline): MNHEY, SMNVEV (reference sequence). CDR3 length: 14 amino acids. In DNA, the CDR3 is TGTGCCAGCAGTCTCGGGACAGGCTCAGGCGAGCAGTACTTC. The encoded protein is CASSLGTGSGEQYF.

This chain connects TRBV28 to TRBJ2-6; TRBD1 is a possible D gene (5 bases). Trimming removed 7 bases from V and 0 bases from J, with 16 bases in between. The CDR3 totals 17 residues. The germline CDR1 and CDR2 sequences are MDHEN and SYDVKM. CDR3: CASTPNRLPSGANVLTF. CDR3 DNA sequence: TGTGCCAGCACCCCGAACAGGCTCCCCTCTGGGGCCAACGTCCTGACTTTC.

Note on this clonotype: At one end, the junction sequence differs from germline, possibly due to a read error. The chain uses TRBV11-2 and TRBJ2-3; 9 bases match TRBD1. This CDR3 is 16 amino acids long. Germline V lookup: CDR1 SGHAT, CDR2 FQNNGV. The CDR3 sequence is CANSPWDREAADTQYF. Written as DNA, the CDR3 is TGTGCCAACAGCCCATGGGACAGGGAGGCGGCAGATACGCAGTATTTT.

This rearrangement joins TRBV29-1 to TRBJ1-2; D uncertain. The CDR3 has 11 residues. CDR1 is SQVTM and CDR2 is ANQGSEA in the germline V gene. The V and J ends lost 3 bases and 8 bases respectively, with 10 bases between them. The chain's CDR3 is CSVEPEVGYTF. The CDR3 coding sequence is TGCAGCGTTGAGCCAGAGGTCGGCTACACCTTC.

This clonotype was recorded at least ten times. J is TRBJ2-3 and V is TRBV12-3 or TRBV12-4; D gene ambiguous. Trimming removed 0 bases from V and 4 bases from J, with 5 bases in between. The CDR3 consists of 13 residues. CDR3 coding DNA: TGTGCCAGCAGTTTAGCGAGCCCAGATACGCAGTATTTT. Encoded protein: CASSLASPDTQYF.

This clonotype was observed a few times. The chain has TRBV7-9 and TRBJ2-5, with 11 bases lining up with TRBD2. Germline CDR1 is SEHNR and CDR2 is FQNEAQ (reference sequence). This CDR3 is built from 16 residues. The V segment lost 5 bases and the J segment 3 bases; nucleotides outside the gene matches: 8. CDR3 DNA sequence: TGTGCCAGCAGCCCCCGAACTAGCGGGAGTAAAGAGACCCAGTACTTC. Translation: CASSPRTSGSKETQYF.

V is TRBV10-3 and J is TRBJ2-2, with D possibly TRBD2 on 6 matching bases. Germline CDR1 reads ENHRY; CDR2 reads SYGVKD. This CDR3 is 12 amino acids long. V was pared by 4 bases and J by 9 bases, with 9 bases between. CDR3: CAISVEGRELFF. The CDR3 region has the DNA TGTGCCATCAGTGTGGAGGGGAGGGAGCTGTTTTTT.

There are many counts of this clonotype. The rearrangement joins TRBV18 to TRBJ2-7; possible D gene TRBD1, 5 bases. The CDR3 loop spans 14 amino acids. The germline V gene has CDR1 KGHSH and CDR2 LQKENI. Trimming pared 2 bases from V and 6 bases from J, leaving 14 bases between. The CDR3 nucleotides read TGTGCCAGCTCACCAGATGAACAGGCCCCCGAGCAGTACTTC. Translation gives CASSPDEQAPEQYF. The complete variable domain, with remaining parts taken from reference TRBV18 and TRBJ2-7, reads NAGVMQNPRHLVRRRGQEARLRCSPMKGHSHVYWYRQLPEEGLKFMVYLQKENIIDESGMPKERFSAEFPKEGPSILRIQQVVRGDSAAYFCASSPDEQAPEQYFGPGTRLTVT.

DNA for the CDR3: TGTGCCAGCAGTTCAAGCCCGTGGGGTTCGGGAACCTACGAGCAGTACTTC. It codes for CASSSSPWGSGTYEQYF. This chain connects TRBV12-3 or TRBV12-4 to TRBJ2-7; D is possibly TRBD2 (5 bases). V dropped 4 bases and J dropped 2 bases, with 21 bases sitting between them. The CDR3 totals 17 residues.

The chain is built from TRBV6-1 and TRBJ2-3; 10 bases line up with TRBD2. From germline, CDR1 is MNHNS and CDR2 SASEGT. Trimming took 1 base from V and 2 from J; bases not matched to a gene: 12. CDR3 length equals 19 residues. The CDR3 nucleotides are TGTGCCAGCAGTGAAGGGGTCGTAGCGGGAGGACGTTACACAGATACGCAGTATTTT. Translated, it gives CASSEGVVAGGRYTDTQYF.